This T cell receptor (beta chain) was sequenced during a study of early T cells in non-severe SARS-CoV-2 infection (dated by TCRdb to the early 2020s). About the full investigation: Because TCR sequencing relied on bulk RNA taken from unsorted whole blood, pairing of alpha and beta chains was not possible.

What the research found in general, with its limitations: VDJdb matching was skewed toward anti-spike CD8 responses and likely underestimated virus-specific expansions, missing private and CD4 specificities.

On this clonotype: Its antigen has not been determined. Base-call qualities are not available, and no considerably larger clone is one nucleotide away.

Set within a cohort of healthcare workers in London, UK, this nested case-control study involved weekly PCR testing of nasopharyngeal swabs along with blood sampling. Between 23 and 31 March 2020, the week of the UK lockdown, healthcare workers were enrolled and then followed up weekly for as long as 16 weeks. Library preparation employed 5' RACE. Sequencing was performed on a NextSeq 500. In the TCR library protocol, unique molecular identifiers were attached to individual cDNA molecules to correct for PCR bias and sequencing error. TCR alpha and beta chains were both sequenced, and the abundances of alpha and beta sequences in each sample were closely correlated with each other. The paper's data handling went like this. Decombinator V4 was used to perform V gene, J gene and CDR3 annotation of TCR sequences. TCRs were defined as expanded if a significant change between any two time points was detected under a Poisson model with p below 0.0001. TCR abundances were normalised to the total number of TCRs sequenced per sample and expressed as counts per million. MAIT TCRs were defined by TRAV1-2 paired with TRAJ12, TRAJ20 or TRAJ33, and iNKT TCRs by TRAV10 paired with TRAJ18. VDJdb, accessed on 1 November 2021, was searched for TCRs annotated for CMV, EBV and SARS-CoV-2, and TCRs annotated for more than one antigen were excluded. TCRdb's own reprocessing of the public reads used fastp at Q25 and MiXCR and kept productive beta chains. Each entry merges the rows of one CDR3 protein and shows their most common DNA and genes. The V and J calls follow TCRdb's processing rather than the paper's. For this sample the table gives 52,000 or so distinct CDR3 sequences, of which around 12% were detected only once. The ten most abundant clones make up about 1.3% of the sample.

The CDR3, from cysteine to phenylalanine, totals 13 residues. CDR3 DNA is the only sequence kept; it has 39 bases, read in frame from the first base. From a lookup of the germline V gene (reference sequence), CDR1 and CDR2 are LNHDA and SQIVND. V lost 1 base and J lost 9 bases; the stretch between them is 10 bases long. Recombination joined TRBV19 with TRBJ2-1; too little of a D gene remains to name it. This TCR came from an adult who was a healthcare worker with PCR-confirmed SARS-CoV-2 infection or an uninfected control (not recorded which). Sequencing used whole blood. The DNA sequence follows: TGTGCCAGTAGTATAGCGCCCTCATCTGAGCAGTTCTTC. The translation is CASSIAPSSEQFF.